This T cell receptor beta chain comes out of a study of shared clonotypes between healthy human individuals. Each of the donors was a healthy adult who was HIV-negative and had not had a recent acute infection or vaccination. About 100 million PBMCs supplied genomic DNA for unsorted samples. Genomic DNA belonging to each subset was distributed in equal measure over several immunoSEQ plates. Original handling: From ImmunoSEQ came sequences covering only the junction and carrying no quality scores, so filtering differed. Method: immunoSEQ multiplex PCR; TCRdb's copy keeps in-frame clones and lacks some. For V, J and clone size, that table is used; D and trimming come from the DNA. This table has around 530,000 clones, around 76% appearing once. Trimming removed 1 base from V and 2 bases from J, with 9 bases in between. The CDR3 length is 15 residues. Germline V CDR1 and CDR2: SGHTA, FQGNSA.

This clonotype originated in a woman aged 40 to 55 in good health. Some clones in this sample may be carry-over from other donors' samples. The genes are TRBV7-2 and TRBJ2-1; D is tentatively TRBD1 or TRBD2 (5 bases each). Sequences were obtained from PBMCs. This chain's CDR3 is CASSLELGAYNEQFF. Written as DNA, the CDR3 is TGTGCCAGCAGCTTAGAACTAGGGGCCTACAATGAGCAGTTCTTC.